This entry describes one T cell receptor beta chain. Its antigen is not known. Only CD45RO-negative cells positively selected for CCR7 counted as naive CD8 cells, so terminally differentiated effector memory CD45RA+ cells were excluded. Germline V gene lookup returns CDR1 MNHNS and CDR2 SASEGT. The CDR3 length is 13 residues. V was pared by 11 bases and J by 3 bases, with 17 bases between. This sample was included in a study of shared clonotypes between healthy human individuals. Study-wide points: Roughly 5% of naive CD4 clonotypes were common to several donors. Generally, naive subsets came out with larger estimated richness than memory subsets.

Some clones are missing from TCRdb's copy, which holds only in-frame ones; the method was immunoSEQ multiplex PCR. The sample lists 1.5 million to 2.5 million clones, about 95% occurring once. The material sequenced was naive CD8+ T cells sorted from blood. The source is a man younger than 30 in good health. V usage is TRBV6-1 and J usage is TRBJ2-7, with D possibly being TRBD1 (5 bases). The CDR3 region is CALGPGKIYEQYF. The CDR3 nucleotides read TGTGCCCTAGGGCCAGGGAAAATCTACGAGCAGTACTTC.